This TCR beta chain was found in a study of T cells after yellow fever vaccination. Study-level results: A secondary response was less intense yet reached its peak sooner, at day 5 versus 15. Boosting was followed by the reappearance of most primary-vaccination clones (about 96% CD4, about 90% CD8). Contaminants from the bulk population, in the form of abundant clonotypes, could be found in FACS-sorted repertoires.

CDR3 length: 16 amino acids. The germline CDR1 and CDR2 sequences are MGHDK and SYGVNS. Deletions cut 5 bases from V and 1 base from J, with 17 bases between. Notes on this clonotype: Its antigen is currently unknown.

Template switching by 5'RACE produced TCR cDNA, adding a universal primer site and UMIs. One entry per CDR3 protein, called by TCRdb with MiXCR from the 5' RACE reads. Of some 400,000 distinct CDR3 sequences listed, around 6.5% are singletons. The chain employs TRBV25-1 and TRBJ1-1; D is ambiguous. This TCR was recovered from a man under 40 who received the YFV17D yellow fever vaccine. The sequenced sample was PBMCs, obtained 5 days after the yellow fever booster vaccination. The CDR3 sequence is CASSSTWPRQNTEAFF. The CDR3 DNA sequence: TGTGCCAGCAGTTCTACCTGGCCCCGGCAGAACACTGAAGCTTTCTTT.